The subject of this entry is one T cell receptor beta chain. The antigen remains undetermined. Treatment noted: approximately nine-day PBMC culture with coronavirus spike peptide pools or control peptides (ViraFEST assay). The record originates from a study of vaccination and CD4 T cells after COVID-19. Across the whole study: Collection of post-vaccine samples followed dose two by a median approximately 69 days, spanning a range of 14 to 241. As a positive control, some control cultures were given a CEFX pool, while others were given an HIV-1 Nef pool or no peptide.

V was pared by 6 bases and J by 3 bases, with 9 bases between. CDR1 is LNHDA and CDR2 is SQIVND in the germline V gene (reference sequence). This CDR3 has 13 amino acids. The assay that was used to sequence DNA from cultured CD4+ T cells was the Oncomine TCR Beta short-read assay. TCRdb used MiXCR to reprocess the PCR reads, holding one entry per CDR3 protein. Of about 19,000 distinct CDR3 sequences in the sample, 51% were seen once. The J gene is TRBJ2-1, the V gene TRBV19, with D possibly matching TRBD2 (5 bases). The sample in question was CD4+ T cells from blood, cultured in vitro, obtained before SARS-CoV-2 vaccination. The TCR comes from a human donor who had recovered from COVID-19. CDR3 sequence (DNA): TGTGCCAGTAGCGGAGGCAACTACAATGAGCAGTTCTTC. Translated: CASSGGNYNEQFF.